This record concerns one TCR beta chain sequence. Its antigen is unidentified. Looked up from germline, CDR1 is SGHRS and CDR2 is YFSETQ. V lost 1 base, J lost 3 bases, and 11 bases lay in between. There are 14 residues in the CDR3. The record originates from a study of T cell repertoires in ileal Crohn's disease. Study context: Every patient was operated on for stricturing (about 60%) or penetrating (39%) complications.

Method: immunoSEQ multiplex PCR; TCRdb's copy keeps in-frame clones and lacks some. Of fewer than 650 clones in the sample, 82% are singletons; the top ten hold around 8.1%. Study-wide findings and caveats: Compared with non-smokers, active smokers at surgery showed more clonal expansions. Clonality above 26.8% at surgery always came with endoscopic recurrence. High-frequency clones were more common in sorted CD8 than CD4 cells.

This TCR came from an adult with Crohn's disease. Material: ileal tissue. The chain joins TRBV5-1 to TRBJ2-7, with a possible D match to TRBD2 (6 bases). CDR3 DNA: TGCGCCAGCAGCTTGCGCGGGGCCAACTACGAGCAGTACTTC. The encoded protein is CASSLRGANYEQYF. Supplemented by reference TRBV5-1 and TRBJ2-7, the full variable domain reads KAGVTQTPRYLIKTRGQQVTLSCSPISGHRSVSWYQQTPGQGLQFLFEYFSETQRNKGNFPGRFSGRQFSNSRSEMNVSTLELGDSALYLCASSLRGANYEQYFGPGTRLTVT.